Reported below is one T cell receptor (beta chain). The data were taken from a study of CD8 T cells in Susac syndrome. The CDR3 is made up of 15 amino acids. Per the germline V gene, CDR1 is LNHDA and CDR2 is SQIVND (reference sequence). Trimming cost V 3 bases and J 5 bases, with 16 bases left between them. It was negative isolation that provided the CD8+ and CD4+ T cells, whereas TEMRA cells were enriched by FACS. Random hexamers were used to reverse transcribe an amount of 0.5 to 1 ug RNA. Coverage of TCR beta CDR3 amplification by immunoSEQ multiplex PCR extended to 54 Vbeta and 13 Jbeta. Using its own MiXCR run on the immunoSEQ multiplex PCR reads, TCRdb lists one record per CDR3 protein. In the table there are approximately 120,000 distinct CDR3 sequences, roughly 93% of which are singletons.

The origin of this receptor is a human donor with multiple sclerosis. Sequences were obtained from CD8+ T cells from PBMCs. The rearrangement links TRBV19 to TRBJ1-2; D uncertain. CDR3 coding DNA: TGTGCCAGTAGTATGACGGGCAGGACCCCTTATGGCTACACCTTC. It translates to CASSMTGRTPYGYTF.